This T cell receptor beta chain was profiled in a study of cytomegalovirus exposure and HLA in healthy donors. In the PCR, 60 Vbeta and 13 Jbeta primers were used. Assay: immunoSEQ multiplex PCR; the TCRdb copy retains only in-frame clones and omits some. The data hold 110,000 to 150,000 clones, with 77% observed a single time. The CDR3 consists of 12 residues. Germline-derived CDR1 and CDR2 are WSHSY and SAAADI. Deletions cut 6 bases from V and 8 bases from J, with 13 bases between. The sequence was collected from a male donor in good health and CMV-seronegative. The sample comprised PBMCs. This chain connects TRBV10-2 to TRBJ1-2, with D maybe TRBD1 (6 bases). The CDR3 DNA reads as TGCGCCAGCAGAACTGACAGGACCGGCTACACCTTC. This gives the protein CASRTDRTGYTF.